A single sample gave rise to the 26 T cell receptor beta chains below, sequenced in a study of blood T cell repertoires in COVID-19. Clones were read by immunoSEQ multiplex PCR, and TCRdb kept only the in-frame ones, dropping some. The data show 270,000 or so clones, roughly 85% seen once. Specimen: peripheral blood. Receptors were obtained from a woman aged 45 to 65 who had recovered from COVID-19.

The genes are TRBV7-6 and TRBJ1-1; 7 bases agree with TRBD1. V trimming: 5 bases; J trimming: 3 bases; junction bases outside the gene matches: 9. CDR1 is SGHVS and CDR2 is FNYEAQ in the germline V gene. There are 15 residues in the CDR3. Written as DNA, the CDR3 is TGTGCCAGCAGCCCCGGACAGGTTTTGGACACTGAAGCTTTCTTT. Translating it yields CASSPGQVLDTEAFF.

This clone was seen only once. The rearrangement links TRBV6-6 to TRBJ1-1; D not resolved. Trimming took off 2 bases at V and 1 base at J, with 8 bases between the two ends. In germline, CDR1 is MNHNY, CDR2 SVGAGI (reference sequence). CDR3 length: 14 amino acids. The CDR3: CASSYPEGNTEAFF. CDR3 DNA: TGTGCCAGCAGTTACCCGGAGGGGAACACTGAAGCTTTCTTT.

The gene calls are TRBV19 and TRBJ2-1, with 9 bases aligning to TRBD2. The CDR3 spans 16 residues. The germline CDR1 and CDR2 sequences are LNHDA and SQIVND (reference sequence). Unmatched junction bases numbered 10, after V lost 5 bases and J lost 5 bases. The CDR3 sequence is CASSLFGGRAHNEQFF. CDR3 sequence (DNA): TGTGCCAGTAGTCTCTTTGGCGGGAGGGCCCACAATGAGCAGTTCTTC.

V and J are TRBV28 and TRBJ2-7, with D maybe TRBD1 (7 bases). V lost 8 bases to trimming and J lost 7 bases, with 21 bases between them. CDR1 and CDR2 (germline): MDHEN, SYDVKM. The CDR3 is 14 amino acids. The CDR3 protein is CASSHPGRGDEQYF. The DNA for the CDR3 is TGTGCCAGCTCTCATCCCGGCAGGGGGGATGAGCAGTACTTC.

The V call is TRBV27, the J call TRBJ1-6; TRBD1 aligns across 10 bases. The CDR3 runs 15 residues. Germline V gene lookup returns CDR1 MNHEY and CDR2 SMNVEV (reference sequence). The trim removed 1 base at V and 9 bases at J, leaving 3 bases unmatched. In nucleotides, the CDR3 is TGTGCCAGCAGTTTATTCTGGACAGGGGGTTCACCCCTCCACTTT. It specifies CASSLFWTGGSPLHF.

The chain carries TRBV29-1 and TRBJ1-5; D perhaps matches TRBD1 (6 bases). The CDR3 length is 14 residues. Germline V gene lookup returns CDR1 SQVTM and CDR2 ANQGSEA. Trimming took off 6 bases at V and 6 bases at J, with 18 bases between the two ends. Here the CDR3 reads CSVTSGGGGQPQHF. The DNA for the CDR3 is TGCAGCGTGACCTCGGGAGGGGGAGGTCAGCCCCAGCATTTT.

The genes are TRBV11-2 and TRBJ2-5, with 9 bases that match TRBD2. Germline CDR1 is SGHAT and CDR2 is FQNNGV. V shed 7 bases, J shed 2 bases, and the junction held 5 bases outside the gene matches. The CDR3 is made up of 14 amino acids. The CDR3 DNA is TGTGCCAGCAACGACCTAGCGGGGCAAGAGACCCAGTACTTC. Protein product: CASNDLAGQETQYF.

The chain recombines TRBV5-6 with TRBJ1-4; D possibly corresponds to TRBD1 (6 bases). The V and J ends lost 0 bases and 2 bases respectively, with 8 bases between them. This CDR3 spans 15 amino acids. CDR1 is SGHDT, CDR2 YYEEEE, per germline. CDR3 in amino acids: CASSLATGTNEKLFF. The DNA for the CDR3 is TGTGCCAGCAGCTTGGCTACAGGGACTAATGAAAAACTGTTTTTT.

The V call is TRBV5-1, the J call TRBJ2-4, with a weak D call TRBD1 (6 bases). The V end lost 4 bases, the J end lost 7 bases, and 15 bases lay between the germline ends. CDR3 length: 14 amino acids. Germline V lookup: CDR1 SGHRS, CDR2 YFSETQ. This CDR3 reads CASSPLDRRNIQYF. CDR3 DNA: TGCGCCAGCAGCCCGCTGGACAGACGGAACATTCAGTACTTC. Full variable domain (remainder filled in from reference TRBV5-1 and TRBJ2-4): KAGVTQTPRYLIKTRGQQVTLSCSPISGHRSVSWYQQTPGQGLQFLFEYFSETQRNKGNFPGRFSGRQFSNSRSEMNVSTLELGDSALYLCASSPLDRRNIQYFGAGTRLSVL.

The chain employs TRBV9 and TRBJ1-2; 7 nucleotides match TRBD1. Losses at the gene ends were 4 bases for V and 2 bases for J; bases not matched to a gene: 5. CDR3 size: 14 residues. Germline assignment: CDR1 SGDLS and CDR2 YYNGEE. The CDR3 nucleotides are TGTGCCAGCAGCCCGGGACAGAAGAACTATGGCTACACCTTC. Amino acid sequence: CASSPGQKNYGYTF. Supplemented by reference TRBV9 and TRBJ1-2, the full variable domain reads DSGVTQTPKHLITATGQRVTLRCSPRSGDLSVYWYQQSLDQGLQFLIQYYNGEERAKGNILERFSAQQFPDLHSELNLSSLELGDSALYFCASSPGQKNYGYTFGSGTRLTVV.

This clone was recorded once. The J gene is TRBJ1-1, the V gene TRBV5-1; 8 bases fit TRBD1. The J segment lost 1 base and the V segment lost 0 bases, leaving 11 bases of the junction unmatched. The germline CDR1 and CDR2 sequences are SGHRS and YFSETQ. This CDR3 is built from 18 residues. CDR3 region: CASSLGSGGPPSNTEAFF. DNA of the CDR3: TGCGCCAGCAGCTTGGGTTCAGGGGGCCCGCCCTCGAACACTGAAGCTTTCTTT. The complete variable domain, with remaining parts taken from reference TRBV5-1 and TRBJ1-1, reads KAGVTQTPRYLIKTRGQQVTLSCSPISGHRSVSWYQQTPGQGLQFLFEYFSETQRNKGNFPGRFSGRQFSNSRSEMNVSTLELGDSALYLCASSLGSGGPPSNTEAFFGQGTRLTVV.

This chain connects TRBV6-1 to TRBJ2-7; 9 positions match TRBD1. CDR3 length: 16 amino acids. The V gene end was trimmed by 2 bases and the J gene end by 7 bases; junction bases not matched to a gene: 12. Germline CDR1 is MNHNS and CDR2 is SASEGT. The CDR3 region is CASSEWQGQGIEEQYF. The CDR3 region has the DNA TGTGCCAGCAGTGAATGGCAGGGACAGGGAATTGAGGAGCAGTACTTC.

V is TRBV10-3 and J is TRBJ2-2; D possibly corresponds to TRBD2 (6 bases). With 2 bases removed from V and 2 bases from J, the gap between germline ends came to 9 bases. Per the germline V gene, CDR1 is ENHRY and CDR2 is SYGVKD. The CDR3 contains 15 residues. CDR3 DNA sequence: TGTGCCATCAGTGAGGGCGGGATAAACACCGGGGAGCTGTTTTTT. Residues: CAISEGGINTGELFF.

V is TRBV30 and J is TRBJ2-1; 10 bases fit TRBD2. Trimming took 3 bases from V and 8 from J; bases not matched to a gene: 7. Germline V gene lookup returns CDR1 GTSNPN and CDR2 SVGIG (reference sequence). CDR3 length equals 14 residues. The CDR3 here is CAWRPSGSRHEQFF. The CDR3 DNA reads TGTGCCTGGAGACCTAGCGGGAGTCGCCATGAGCAGTTCTTC. Full variable domain (missing parts from reference TRBV30 and TRBJ2-1): SQTIHQWPATLVQPVGSPLSLECTVEGTSNPNLYWYRQAAGRGLQLLFYSVGIGQISSEVPQNLSASRPQDRQFILSSKKLLLSDSGFYLCAWRPSGSRHEQFFGPGTRLTVL.

This clone has only one observation. The same CDR3 also results from other DNA sequences found in this sample. The genes are TRBV18 and TRBJ2-7; 10 bases agree with TRBD1. Trimming at V came to 6 bases and at J to 2 bases, leaving 4 bases not matched to a gene. The CDR3 has 14 residues. Germline assignment: CDR1 KGHSH and CDR2 LQKENI. The CDR3 DNA follows: TGTGCCAGCTCGCGGGACAGGGGCCCCTACGAGCAGTACTTC. It specifies CASSRDRGPYEQYF.

The J gene is TRBJ1-4, the V gene TRBV5-5, with a weak D call TRBD1 (5 bases). This CDR3 spans 19 amino acids. Per germline, CDR1 SGHKS and CDR2 YYEKEE (reference sequence). The V and J ends lost 0 bases and 0 bases respectively, with 18 bases between them. CDR3 sequence reads: CASSLAPWGRAATNEKLFF. The CDR3 DNA follows: TGTGCCAGCAGCTTGGCCCCTTGGGGCAGGGCTGCAACTAATGAAAAACTGTTTTTT.

This chain links TRBV27 with TRBJ1-1; no clear D gene. Germline loops: CDR1 MNHEY, CDR2 SMNVEV (reference sequence). CDR3 length: 13 residues. V lost 10 bases and J lost 5, with 17 bases in between. The CDR3 is CATRYSGGTEAFF. Written as DNA, the CDR3 is TGTGCCACCCGGTATTCAGGAGGTACTGAAGCTTTCTTT.

This sequence joins TRBV18 and TRBJ1-1; D is perhaps TRBD1 (5 bases). The CDR3 is 15 residues long. With 4 bases removed from V and 1 base from J, the gap between germline ends came to 13 bases. The germline V gene has CDR1 KGHSH and CDR2 LQKENI. The CDR3 nucleotides are TGTGCCAGCTCACAACGACAGCCCCAGAACACTGAAGCTTTCTTT. This gives the protein CASSQRQPQNTEAFF. The full variable domain, completed using reference TRBV18 and TRBJ1-1, is NAGVMQNPRHLVRRRGQEARLRCSPMKGHSHVYWYRQLPEEGLKFMVYLQKENIIDESGMPKERFSAEFPKEGPSILRIQQVVRGDSAAYFCASSQRQPQNTEAFFGQGTRLTVV.

The rearrangement uses TRBV28 and TRBJ2-7; possible D gene TRBD2, 5 bases. CDR3 length: 15 amino acids. V gave up 5 bases and J gave up 1 base, with 15 bases separating them. CDR1 MDHEN and CDR2 SYDVKM come from the germline V gene. CDR3 region: CASSPSFRGSYEQYF. The CDR3 nucleotides read TGTGCCAGCAGTCCTAGCTTTCGGGGTTCCTACGAGCAGTACTTC.

This clone was observed a handful of times. The V and J genes are TRBV6-5 and TRBJ1-1; D possibly corresponds to TRBD1 (5 bases). There are 15 residues in the CDR3. CDR1 is MNHEY, CDR2 SVGAGI, per germline. V was clipped by 8 bases and J by 4 bases, with 20 bases between them. CDR3 bases: TGTGCCAGCGCAATGACAGAGGGAGGGATCACTGAAGCTTTCTTT. As protein: CASAMTEGGITEAFF.

The V call is TRBV7-3, the J call TRBJ2-1, with 8 positions matching TRBD2. CDR3 length equals 15 residues. Germline V gene lookup returns CDR1 SGHTA and CDR2 FQGTGA. V shed 3 bases and J 8 bases; nucleotides not matched to a gene: 9. The CDR3 bases are TGTGCCAGCAGCTTTAGCGGGACCGGAATTGATGAGCAGTTCTTC. As protein: CASSFSGTGIDEQFF.

This chain uses TRBV5-6 with TRBJ2-7; D remains unclear. The CDR3 loop spans 14 amino acids. V lost 0 bases to trimming and J lost 0 bases, with 7 bases between them. From germline, CDR1 is SGHDT and CDR2 YYEEEE. In DNA form, the CDR3 reads TGTGCCAGCAGCTTGGTTTCAGTCTCCTACGAGCAGTACTTC. It translates to CASSLVSVSYEQYF.

The chain joins TRBV27 to TRBJ2-1, with 8 bases that match TRBD2. This CDR3 is built from 15 residues. V shed 10 bases and J 5 bases; nucleotides not matched to a gene: 13. Germline assignment: CDR1 MNHEY and CDR2 SMNVEV (reference sequence). The CDR3 protein is CAIQTRAGGHNEQFF. The CDR3 coding sequence is TGTGCCATCCAGACCCGGGCGGGAGGCCACAATGAGCAGTTCTTC.

J is TRBJ2-7 and V is TRBV29-1, with 8 nucleotides matching TRBD2. V lost 7 bases, J lost 3 bases, and 5 bases stayed unmatched. Germline V lookup: CDR1 SQVTM, CDR2 ANQGSEA. The CDR3 runs to 12 residues. CDR3 in DNA: TGCAGCGCCCGGGAGGGGTTCTACGAGCAGTACTTC. Residues: CSAREGFYEQYF.

This clone showed up just once. This chain joins TRBV19 and TRBJ2-3; D gene ambiguous. Germline V CDR1 and CDR2: LNHDA, SQIVND (reference sequence). Trimming shortened V by 1 base and J by 5 bases, and 13 bases separated the two germline ends. The CDR3 is made up of 15 amino acids. Here the CDR3 reads CASSIGGQPGDTQYF. CDR3 nucleotides: TGTGCCAGTAGTATAGGAGGCCAACCCGGAGATACGCAGTATTTT.

CDR3 protein: CASSQDPGHTIYF. The CDR3 DNA reads as TGCGCCAGCAGCCAAGATCCTGGGCACACCATATATTTT. The V gene is TRBV4-3, the J gene TRBJ1-3; D not certain. V lost 0 bases to trimming and J lost 8 bases, with 8 bases between them. Germline-derived CDR1 and CDR2 are LGHNA and YSLEER. The CDR3 has 13 residues.